This T cell receptor (beta chain) was obtained from a study of early T cells in non-severe SARS-CoV-2 infection. At the level of the study: It was bulk RNA from unsorted whole blood that was sequenced, and the chains were unpaired.

One entry per CDR3 protein, called by TCRdb with MiXCR from the 5' RACE reads. Among tens of thousands of distinct CDR3 sequences listed, over 4.5% were seen once. Overall study findings and caveats: Matching with VDJdb favored anti-spike CD8 responses (missing private and CD4 specificities).

CDR1 is MNHEY and CDR2 is SVGEGT in the germline V gene. The CDR3 loop spans 15 amino acids. V shed 3 bases, J shed 10 bases, and the junction held 10 bases outside the gene matches. This clonotype has at least ten counts. Its antigen is unknown. Sequencing was carried out using whole blood. The source is an adult who was a healthcare worker with PCR-confirmed SARS-CoV-2 infection or an uninfected control (not recorded which). The chain combines TRBV6-2 or TRBV6-3 with TRBJ2-1; 9 bases are a match to TRBD1. The CDR3 sequence is CASSYLGTGSIEQFF. DNA for the CDR3: TGTGCCAGCAGTTATCTCGGGACAGGGTCTATAGAGCAGTTCTTC.